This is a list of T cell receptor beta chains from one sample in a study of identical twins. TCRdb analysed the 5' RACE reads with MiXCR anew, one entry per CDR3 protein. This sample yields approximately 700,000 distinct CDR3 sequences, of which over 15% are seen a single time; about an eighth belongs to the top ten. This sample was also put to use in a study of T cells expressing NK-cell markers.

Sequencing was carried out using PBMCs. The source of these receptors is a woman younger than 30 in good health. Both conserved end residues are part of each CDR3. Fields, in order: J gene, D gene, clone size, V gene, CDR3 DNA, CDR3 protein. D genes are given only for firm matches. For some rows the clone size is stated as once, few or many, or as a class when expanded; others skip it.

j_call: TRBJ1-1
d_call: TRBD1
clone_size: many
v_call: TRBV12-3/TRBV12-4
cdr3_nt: TGTGCCAGCACCGCGACAGGGGTGAACACTGAAGCTTTCTTT
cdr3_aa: CASTATGVNTEAFF

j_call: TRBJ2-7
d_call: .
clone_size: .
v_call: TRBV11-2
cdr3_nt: TGTGCCAGCAGCTCGACCGACTCTAGCGTCGAGCAGTACTTC
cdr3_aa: CASSSTDSSVEQYF

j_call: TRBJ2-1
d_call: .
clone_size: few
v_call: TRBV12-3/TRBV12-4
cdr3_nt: TGTGCCAGCAGAACAGGGAGGGGTGCCTACAATGAGCAGTTCTTC
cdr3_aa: CASRTGRGAYNEQFF

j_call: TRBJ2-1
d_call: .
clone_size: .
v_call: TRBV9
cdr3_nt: TGTGCCAGCAGCGTAGAGGGGAAAGCCTACAATGAGCAGTTCTTC
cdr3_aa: CASSVEGKAYNEQFF

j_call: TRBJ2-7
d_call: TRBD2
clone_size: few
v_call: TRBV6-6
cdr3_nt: TGTGCCAGCAAAAGCGGGGGGCCCGGCGAGCAGTACTTC
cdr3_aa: CASKSGGPGEQYF

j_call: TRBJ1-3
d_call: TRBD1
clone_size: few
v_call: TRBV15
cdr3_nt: TGTGCCACCAGCAGTCGACAGGGATGGTCTGGAAACACCATATATTTT
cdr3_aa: CATSSRQGWSGNTIYF

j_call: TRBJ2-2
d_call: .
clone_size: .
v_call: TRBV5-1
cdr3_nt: TGCGCCAGCAGCTTACGAGGGGCGGGAAGAACCGGGGAGCTGTTTTTT
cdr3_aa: CASSLRGAGRTGELFF

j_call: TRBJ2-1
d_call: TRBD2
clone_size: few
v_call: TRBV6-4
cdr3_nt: TGTGCCAGCGGACTAGCGGGGGGAACTGAGCAGTTCTTC
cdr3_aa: CASGLAGGTEQFF

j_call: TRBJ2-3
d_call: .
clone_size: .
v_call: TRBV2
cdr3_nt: TGTGCCAGCAGTGTAGCTCCTAGCGGCACAGATACGCAGTATTTT
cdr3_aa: CASSVAPSGTDTQYF

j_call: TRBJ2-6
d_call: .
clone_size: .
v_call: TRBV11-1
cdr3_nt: TGTGCCAGCGGGTCGAGGGCGGCCCTTCTGACGGGGGCCAACGTCCTGACTTTC
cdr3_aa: CASGSRAALLTGANVLTF

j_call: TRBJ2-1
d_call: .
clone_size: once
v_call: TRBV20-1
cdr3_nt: TGCAGTGCTCGGATACTAGAGATTTCCTACAATGAGCAGTTCTTC
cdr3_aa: CSARILEISYNEQFF

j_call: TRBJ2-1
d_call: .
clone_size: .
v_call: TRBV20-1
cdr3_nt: TGCAGTGCTAGGGGGAATGACTACAGCTCCTACAATGAGCAGTTCTTC
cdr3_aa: CSARGNDYSSYNEQFF

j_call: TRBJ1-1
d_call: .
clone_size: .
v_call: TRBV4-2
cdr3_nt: TGTGCCAGCAGCCAAGAGTCAGCCTTGAACACTGAAGCTTTCTTT
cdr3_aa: CASSQESALNTEAFF

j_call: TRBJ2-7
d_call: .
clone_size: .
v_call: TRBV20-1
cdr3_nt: TGCAGTGCTAGAGACCGACAGGCAACCTCCTACGAGCAGTACTTC
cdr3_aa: CSARDRQATSYEQYF

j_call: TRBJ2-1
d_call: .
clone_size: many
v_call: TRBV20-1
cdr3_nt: TGCAGTGCTAGAGATGGGACCGGGGACAAGTTCTTC
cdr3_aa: CSARDGTGDKFF

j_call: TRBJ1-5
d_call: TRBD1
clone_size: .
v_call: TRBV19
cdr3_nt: TGTGCCAGTAGTGCCGGGACAGGGGAGCGTCAGCCCCAGCATTTT
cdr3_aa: CASSAGTGERQPQHF

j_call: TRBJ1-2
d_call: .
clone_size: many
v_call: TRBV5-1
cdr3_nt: TGCGCCAGCAGCTTGGCAAGGGGGAACTATGGCTACACCTTC
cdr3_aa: CASSLARGNYGYTF

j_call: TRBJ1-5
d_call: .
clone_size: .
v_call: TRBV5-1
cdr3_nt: TGCGCCAGCAGCTTGGTGCCAGGGAGGGAACAGCCCCAGCATTTT
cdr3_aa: CASSLVPGREQPQHF

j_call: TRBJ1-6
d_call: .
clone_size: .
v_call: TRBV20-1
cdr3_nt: TGCAGTGCTAGAGCGGATACAGGTCCGGGTCGATCACCCCTCCACTTT
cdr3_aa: CSARADTGPGRSPLHF

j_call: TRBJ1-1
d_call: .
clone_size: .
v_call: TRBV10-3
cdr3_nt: TGTGCCATCAGTGAGTCGCATGAAGCCACTGAAGCTTTCTTT
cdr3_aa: CAISESHEATEAFF

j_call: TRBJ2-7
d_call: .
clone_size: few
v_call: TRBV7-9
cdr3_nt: TGTGCCAGCAGCTCCGGGAGCGGAAGCTCCTACGAGCAGTACTTC
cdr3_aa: CASSSGSGSSYEQYF

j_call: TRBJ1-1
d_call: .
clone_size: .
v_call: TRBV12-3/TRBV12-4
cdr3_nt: TGTGCCAGCAGCAGTCACCTGAACACTGAAGCTTTCTTT
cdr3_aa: CASSSHLNTEAFF

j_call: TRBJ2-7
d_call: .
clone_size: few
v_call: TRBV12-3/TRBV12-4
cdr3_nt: TGTGCCAGCAGTTTAGAGGTCTACTACGAGCAGTACTTC
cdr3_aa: CASSLEVYYEQYF

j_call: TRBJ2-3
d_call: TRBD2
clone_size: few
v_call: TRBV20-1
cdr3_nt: TGCAGTGCTGCGGGACTAGCGGGCGCCACAGATACGCAGTATTTT
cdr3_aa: CSAAGLAGATDTQYF